The T cell receptor beta chain under discussion was sequenced for a study of PD-1 blockade in mismatch repair-deficient tumors. From germline, CDR1 is SGDLS and CDR2 YYNGEE. V lost 3 bases to trimming and J lost 4 bases; unmatched junction nucleotides: 15. This CDR3 spans 19 amino acids. Sequenced by immunoSEQ multiplex PCR; TCRdb stores in-frame clones only, minus some. The sample holds about 25,000 clones, less than 85% seen once. The genes are TRBV9 and TRBJ2-2; 10 bases line up with TRBD1. Source: PBMCs, taken before pembrolizumab treatment. The TCR was taken from an adult with mismatch repair-deficient cancer. The CDR3 sequence is CASSAATLDRGRVTGELFF. The CDR3, as DNA: TGTGCCAGCAGCGCGGCCACTCTTGACAGGGGGCGAGTCACCGGGGAGCTGTTTTTT.